Listed here are 2 T cell receptor beta chains from one sample, sequenced in a study of T cell responses to AZD1222 COVID-19 vaccine listed by TCRdb under 2021. The sample's time point label is to be understood as: baseline before first vaccination. Preparation of the library involved the immunoSEQ multiplex PCR assay. The clones in this table, taken by TCRdb from immuneACCESS, are in-frame only. Not every clone is retained; where verified, under half of the shortfall comes from an unresolved V gene, and the cause of the rest is unknown. The sample includes under 200,000 clones, with about 90% observed a single time. Approximately 2% of the sample is held by the ten biggest clonotypes. The sample here was peripheral blood, taken on day 0 of AZD1222 vaccination. The receptors shown here come from an adult in good health.

The chain employs TRBV24-1 and TRBJ2-4; TRBD1 matches 7 bases. Germline lookup yields CDR1 KGHDR and CDR2 SFDVKD. This CDR3 has 14 residues. V was clipped by 4 bases and J by 6 bases; unmatched bases: 5. CDR3 protein: CATSDPRDRNIQYF. The CDR3, as DNA: TGTGCCACCAGTGACCCCCGGGACAGAAACATTCAGTACTTC.

The chain employs TRBV30 and TRBJ2-7, with D possibly being TRBD1 or TRBD2 (5 bases each). Germline values: CDR1 GTSNPN, CDR2 SVGIG (reference sequence). V shed 4 bases and J shed 2 bases, with 12 bases lying between them. This CDR3 has 13 residues. The CDR3 sequence: CAWTGTGPYEQYF. As DNA, the CDR3 is TGTGCCTGGACGGGAACAGGACCCTACGAGCAGTACTTC.